The source of this T cell receptor beta chain is a study of breast tumors, draining lymph nodes, adjacent tissues. V gave up 0 bases and J gave up 2 bases; unmatched junction bases: 11. This CDR3 contains 19 residues. Germline V gene data show CDR1 as SEHNR and CDR2 as FQNEAQ (reference sequence). TCRdb reanalysed the multiplex PCR reads using MiXCR and keeps one entry per CDR3 protein. The sample holds approximately 130,000 distinct CDR3 sequences, approximately 21% seen once. The lymph nodes were axillary draining lymph nodes from breast cancer patients. Study-level findings and limits: Luminal-like breast cancer showed significantly greater tumor-nontumor repertoire similarity than basal-like breast cancer did. Data fit most tumor T cells coming from lymph node, expanding in tumor.

This clonotype has at least ten counts. Its matching antigen is unknown. This sequence originates from a female donor with breast cancer. Some clones in this sample may be carry-over from other donors' samples. The V and J genes are TRBV7-9 and TRBJ2-1, with 9 bases matching TRBD2. Sample: axillary lymph node tissue. The CDR3 DNA is TGTGCCAGCAGCTTAGCGACTCGTAAGACTAGCGGAGCCTACAATGAGCAGTTCTTC. It specifies CASSLATRKTSGAYNEQFF.